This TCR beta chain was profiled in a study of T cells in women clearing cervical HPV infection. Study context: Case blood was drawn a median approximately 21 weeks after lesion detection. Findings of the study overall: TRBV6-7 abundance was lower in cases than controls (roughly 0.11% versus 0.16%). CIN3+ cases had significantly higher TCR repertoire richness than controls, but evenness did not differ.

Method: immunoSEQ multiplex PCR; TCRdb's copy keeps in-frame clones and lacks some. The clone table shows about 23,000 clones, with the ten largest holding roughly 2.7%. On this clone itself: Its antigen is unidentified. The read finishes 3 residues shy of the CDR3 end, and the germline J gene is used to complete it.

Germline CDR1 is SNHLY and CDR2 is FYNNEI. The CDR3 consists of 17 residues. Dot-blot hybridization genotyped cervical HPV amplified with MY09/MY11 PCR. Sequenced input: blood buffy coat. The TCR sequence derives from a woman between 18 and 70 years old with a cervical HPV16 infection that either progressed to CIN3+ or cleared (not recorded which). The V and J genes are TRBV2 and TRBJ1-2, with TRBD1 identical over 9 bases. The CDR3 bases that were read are TGTGCCAGCAGTGGTATAAGTAGGACAGGGGAATCCTACGAC. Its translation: CASSGISRTGESYD. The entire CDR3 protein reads CASSGISRTGESYDYTF.